Given below is one T cell receptor (beta chain) in context. No antigen is known for it. The donor population consisted of healthy HIV-negative adults with no recent acute infections or vaccinations. Clones were sequenced by immunoSEQ multiplex PCR, and TCRdb holds only the in-frame ones, with some missing. The table has some 1,100,000 clones, 75% to 80% seen once; the top ten hold 0.4% to 0.55%. This entry belongs to a study of shared clonotypes between healthy human individuals. The study's findings and limits: As a rule, naive subsets had a larger estimated richness than memory subsets. Sample collection involved blood only; tissue repertoires are likely different.

Deletions cut 4 bases from V and 1 base from J, with 7 bases between. This CDR3 has 13 amino acids. The germline V gene encodes CDR1 SNHLY and CDR2 FYNNEI. The TCR originated in a man younger than 35 in good health. Some clones in this sample may be carry-over from other donors' samples. The sequenced sample was memory CD4+ T cells from PBMCs. Subset described: CD45RA-negative fraction. The chain combines TRBV2 with TRBJ1-1; D remains ambiguous. The CDR3, as DNA: TGTGCCAGCAGTGCGGAGTCGAACACTGAAGCTTTCTTT. Translated: CASSAESNTEAFF.